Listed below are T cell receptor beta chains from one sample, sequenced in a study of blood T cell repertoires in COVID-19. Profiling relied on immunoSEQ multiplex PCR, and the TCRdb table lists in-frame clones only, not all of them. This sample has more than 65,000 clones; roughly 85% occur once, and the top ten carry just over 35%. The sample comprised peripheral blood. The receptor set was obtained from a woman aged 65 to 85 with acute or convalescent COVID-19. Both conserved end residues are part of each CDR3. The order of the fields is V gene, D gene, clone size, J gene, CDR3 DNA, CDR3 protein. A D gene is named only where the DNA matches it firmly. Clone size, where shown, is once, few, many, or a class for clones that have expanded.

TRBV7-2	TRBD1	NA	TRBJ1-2	TGTGCCAGCAGCCCGCGGACAGGGAACGCTAACTATGGCTACACCTTC	CASSPRTGNANYGYTF
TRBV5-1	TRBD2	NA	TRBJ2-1	TGCGCCAGCAGCACCTTAACTAGCGGGCGTTACAATGAGCAGTTCTTC	CASSTLTSGRYNEQFF
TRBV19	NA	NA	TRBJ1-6	TGTGCCAGTAAGGAGCAGTACTCCTATAATTCACCCCTCCACTTT	CASKEQYSYNSPLHF
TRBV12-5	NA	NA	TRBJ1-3	TGTGCTAGTGGCCCCAACTCTGGAAACACCATATATTTT	CASGPNSGNTIYF
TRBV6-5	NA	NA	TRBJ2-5	TGTGCCAGTCAAATCGACAGACAAGAGACCCAGTACTTC	CASQIDRQETQYF
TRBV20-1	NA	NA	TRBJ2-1	TGCAGTGCTAGTCCCAGGCCTTACAATGAGCAGTTCTTC	CSASPRPYNEQFF
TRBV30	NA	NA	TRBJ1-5	TGTGCCTGGAGTGTAAGTTTAGATCAGCCCCAGCATTTT	CAWSVSLDQPQHF
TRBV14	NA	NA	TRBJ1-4	TGTGCCAGCAGCCAAGAAGGATTCGGGGCTAATGAAAAACTGTTTTTT	CASSQEGFGANEKLFF
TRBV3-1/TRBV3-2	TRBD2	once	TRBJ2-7	TGTGCCAGCAGCTCCGGGACTAGAGGGCTCGAGCAGTACTTC	CASSSGTRGLEQYF
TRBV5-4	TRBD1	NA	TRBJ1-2	TGTGCCAGCAGCCCAGCACGAGGGACAGGACGTCCCTATGGCTACACCTTC	CASSPARGTGRPYGYTF
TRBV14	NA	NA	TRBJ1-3	TGTGCCAGCAGCCAAGTTTCCTGGGAGCCAGGAAACACCATATATTTT	CASSQVSWEPGNTIYF
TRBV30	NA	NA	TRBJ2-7	TGTGCCTGGGGCCGGCGGGGGCAGATCCCCGCCTACGAGCAGTACTTC	CAWGRRGQIPAYEQYF
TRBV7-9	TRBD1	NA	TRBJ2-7	TGTGCCAGCAGCCCAGAGACAGGGATCCACGAGCAGTACTTC	CASSPETGIHEQYF
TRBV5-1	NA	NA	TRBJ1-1	TGCGCCAGCACTGAGGGGGGGGCGAGCACTGAAGCTTTCTTT	CASTEGGASTEAFF
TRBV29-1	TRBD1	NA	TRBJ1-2	TGCAGCGTCGGGACAGGGATAGACTATGGCTACACCTTC	CSVGTGIDYGYTF
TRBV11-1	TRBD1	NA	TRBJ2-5	TGTGCCAGCAGCTACTGGGACAGTGGAGAGACCCAGTACTTC	CASSYWDSGETQYF
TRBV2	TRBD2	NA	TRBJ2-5	TGTGCCAGCAGGCCGGGACTAGCGTTTCAAGAGACCCAGTACTTC	CASRPGLAFQETQYF
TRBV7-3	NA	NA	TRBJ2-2	TGTGCCAGCAGCCCAACACTTGACAGTACCGGGGAGCTGTTTTTT	CASSPTLDSTGELFF
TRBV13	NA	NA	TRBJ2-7	TGTGCCAGCAGCTTGGGGGGGCGATGGAACGAGCAGTACTTC	CASSLGGRWNEQYF
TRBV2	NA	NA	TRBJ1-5	TGTGCCAGCAATCAGTTAAGTATGGATCAGCCCCAGCATTTT	CASNQLSMDQPQHF
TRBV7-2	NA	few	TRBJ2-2	TGTGCCAGCAGCCCCCGCGGAGGGATGAACACCGGGGAGCTGTTTTTT	CASSPRGGMNTGELFF
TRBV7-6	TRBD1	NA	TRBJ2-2	TGTGCCAGCAGCTCGATACTAACAGGGGGCCCGAACACCGGGGAGCTGTTTTTT	CASSSILTGGPNTGELFF
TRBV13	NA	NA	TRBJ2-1	TGTGCCAGCAGCTTTCCTGGCCAAGGGGGCAATGAGCAGTTCTTC	CASSFPGQGGNEQFF
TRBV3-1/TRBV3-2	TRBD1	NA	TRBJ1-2	TGTGCCAGCAGCCAAGCACAGGGGCCCAGCTATGGCTACACCTTC	CASSQAQGPSYGYTF
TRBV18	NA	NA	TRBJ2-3	TGTGCCAGCTCACTCTCCGGGGCAGATACGCAGTATTTT	CASSLSGADTQYF
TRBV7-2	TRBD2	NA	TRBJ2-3	TGTGCCAGCAGGAGAGTTAGCGGGATGGATACGCAGTATTTT	CASRRVSGMDTQYF
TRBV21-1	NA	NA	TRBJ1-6	TGTGCCAGCAGCAAAGAGGACAGGCCAAATAGGGGCGACTCCTATAATTCACCCCTCCACTTT	CASSKEDRPNRGDSYNSPLHF
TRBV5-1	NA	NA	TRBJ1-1	TGCGCCAGCAGCCTCAACATGAACACTGAAGCTTTCTTT	CASSLNMNTEAFF
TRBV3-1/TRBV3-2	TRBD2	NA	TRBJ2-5	TGTGCCAGCACTGCAGCGGGGGTGTCTAGCGAGACCCAGTACTTC	CASTAAGVSSETQYF
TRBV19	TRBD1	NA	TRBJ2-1	TGTGCCAGTAGTACCGGGACAGGTACTCACAATGAGCAGTTCTTC	CASSTGTGTHNEQFF
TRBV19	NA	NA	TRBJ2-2	TGTGCCAGTAGTATTCAAGCAGGGGCGGCGAGCGGGGAGCTGTTTTTT	CASSIQAGAASGELFF
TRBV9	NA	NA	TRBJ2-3	TGTGCCAGCAGCGGAATGAGACTAAGCACAGATACGCAGTATTTT	CASSGMRLSTDTQYF
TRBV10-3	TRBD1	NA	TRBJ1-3	TGTGCCATCAGACAGGGGGCAGATTCTGGAAACACCATATATTTT	CAIRQGADSGNTIYF
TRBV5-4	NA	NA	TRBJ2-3	TGTGCCAGCAGCTTAGAACCGAAGGGGGATACGCAGTATTTT	CASSLEPKGDTQYF
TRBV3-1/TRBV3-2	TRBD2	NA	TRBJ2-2	TGTGCCAGCAGCCAAGCCGGACTAGCGGGAGGAGGCCTAGGGGGGACCGGGGAGCTGTTTTTT	CASSQAGLAGGGLGGTGELFF
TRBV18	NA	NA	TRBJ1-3	TGTGCCAGCTCGCCAAGGGGCAGGCTTGGAGGGCCCTCTGGAAACACCATATATTTT	CASSPRGRLGGPSGNTIYF